This TCR beta chain was observed in a study of identical twins (dated by TCRdb to the mid-2010s). The study in broad terms: TCR alpha and beta repertoires from monozygotic twins, unrelated adults of various ages and cord blood were deep-sequenced to test whether fetal clonotypes persist. Replicate twin experiments were performed at different times using different library preparation protocols to rule out contamination. What the work shows at the level of the full study, not this receptor alone: Zero-insertion analyses could be partly confounded by invariant T cells such as MAIT and iNKT, though diverse VJ usage argued against such confounding for most clonotypes. In monozygotic twins, recombination models systematically underestimated out-of-frame TCR alpha sharing, but the models matched the sharing seen between unrelated individuals. Compared with coincidental sharing between unrelated individuals, out-of-frame TCR alpha sequences shared between twins showed an excess of sequences with low generation probability. Abundant cord blood beta clonotypes had fewer insertions, young adult naive repertoires showed a similar but weaker trend, and memory repertoires showed no such trend. Because the same donors could not be followed over many years, conclusions were based on cross-sectional statistical analysis. The excess sharing between twins in beta out-of-frame sequences was weaker because fewer shared sequences reduced the signal-to-noise ratio.

All donors were healthy Caucasians. The twin cohort consisted of three pairs of female monozygotic twins, all aged 18 to 29 years. Positive isolation kits from Invitrogen were used to isolate the CD4+ and CD8+ T cell populations. Concerning this clonotype itself: Its antigen target is currently unknown. Base qualities are not at hand, and no much larger clone is one base apart.

CDR1 and CDR2 are read off the germline V gene as ENHRY and SYGVKD. The trim is 10 bases for V and 2 bases for J, with a gap of 16 bases between the germline ends. From cysteine to phenylalanine, the CDR3 is 14 amino acids long. Only the CDR3 part of the read is kept: 42 bases, read in frame from the first base. Libraries were prepared through 5' RACE. Sequenced using an Illumina HiSeq 2000. Template switching added a universal primer binding site, and the final cDNA carried a unique molecular identifier that allowed TCR cDNA molecules to be counted accurately. Specific primers in the conserved constant-segment region were used to synthesize first-strand cDNA for the TCR alpha and beta chains. To control for contamination, every cDNA library carried two barcodes: a SMART-Mk sample barcode plus Illumina barcodes. TruSeq adapter sequences, together with Illumina sample barcodes, were added in two successive PCR steps. Sequencing of the TCR alpha and beta cDNA libraries was done on the Illumina HiSeq platform using custom primers. The source study handled its data this way. MiGEC processed the raw reads to extract unique molecular identifiers, while MiXCR was used to determine the CDR3 positions. For each individual, recombination models were inferred using an EM algorithm with the repgenHMM and IGoR tools. Shared clonotypes were analyzed with the tcR package in R, and sharing was normalized by the product of cloneset sizes. To study raw recombination without the effects of thymic and clonal selection, out-of-frame nonproductive sequences were analyzed. The public reads were quality trimmed at Q25 with fastp and then assembled into clones with MiXCR by TCRdb, keeping productive beta chains. CDR3 protein duplicates are merged, each entry listing the most common genes and DNA. The V and J calls shown here were made by TCRdb, not taken from the authors' results. The sample has 500,000 or so distinct CDR3 sequences on record, 13% to 15% of them singletons. Together, the top ten hold about 0.97% of the sample.

The data also belong to a second study, concerning yellow fever vaccine responses in identical twins. The other study reports the following: According to the authors, the vaccine-induced T cell response in identical twins seemed to be partly convergent and partly specific to each individual. In identical twins, the study followed T cell clones that responded to the vaccine with precision.

The V and J segments used are TRBV10-3 and TRBJ2-3; a confident D gene designation cannot be given. The sequence was collected from a woman between 18 and 30 years old in good health. Sequences were obtained from CD4+ T cells sorted from blood. The DNA sequence reads TGTGCCACCAAAACTTTTTTAGACACAGATACGCAGTATTTT. This encodes CATKTFLDTDTQYF.